This T cell receptor beta chain was profiled in a study of T cells in Graves' hyperthyroidism and ophthalmopathy. The V gene's germline CDR1 is MDHEN and CDR2 SYDVKM. The CDR3 is made up of 15 amino acids. J was trimmed by 6 bases and V by 3 bases; bases with no gene match: 7. RNA transcripts yielded amplified TCR beta CDR3 regions. HTBI primers were the set used in a first-round RT-PCR of the TCR CDR3. TCRdb called the multiplex PCR reads again in MiXCR, with one record for every CDR3 protein. The table lists hundreds of thousands of distinct CDR3 sequences, about 14% of them singletons. The sequence derives from a woman aged 40 to 50 with Graves' ophthalmopathy. Input material: blood. V is TRBV28 and J is TRBJ2-2; 7 bases are a match to TRBD2. The CDR3 here is CASSFPGSGSGELFF. CDR3 bases: TGTGCCAGCAGTTTTCCGGGTAGCGGGTCCGGGGAGCTGTTTTTT.